This T cell receptor (beta chain) is drawn from a study of CD8 T cells in Susac syndrome. RNA totalling roughly 0.45 to 1 ug underwent reverse transcription with random hexamers. One entry per CDR3 protein results from TCRdb running MiXCR on the immunoSEQ multiplex PCR reads. The sample yields about 76,000 distinct CDR3 sequences, roughly 91% seen once. Germline values: CDR1 SGHVS, CDR2 FQNEAQ. The CDR3 length is 11 residues. Trimming cost V 5 bases and J 8 bases, with 9 bases left between them. This clonotype originated in a human donor with multiple sclerosis. V and J are TRBV7-8 and TRBJ1-1; TRBD1 is a possible D gene (5 bases). The sequenced sample consisted of CD8+ T cells from PBMCs. CDR3 nucleotides: TGTGCCAGCAGCCAGACAGTAGAAGCTTTCTTT. Its translation is CASSQTVEAFF.